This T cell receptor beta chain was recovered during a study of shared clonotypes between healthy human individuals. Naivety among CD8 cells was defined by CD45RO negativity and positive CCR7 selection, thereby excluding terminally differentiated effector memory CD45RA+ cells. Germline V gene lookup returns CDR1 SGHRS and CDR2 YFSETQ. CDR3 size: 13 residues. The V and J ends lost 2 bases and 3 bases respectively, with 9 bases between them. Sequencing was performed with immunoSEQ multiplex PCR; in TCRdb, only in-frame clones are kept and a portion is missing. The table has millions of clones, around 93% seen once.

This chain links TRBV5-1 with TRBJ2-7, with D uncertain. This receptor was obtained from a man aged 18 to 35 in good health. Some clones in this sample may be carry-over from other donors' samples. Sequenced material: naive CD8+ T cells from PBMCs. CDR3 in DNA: TGCGCCAGCAGCTTATCAAGGGACTACGAGCAGTACTTC. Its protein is CASSLSRDYEQYF. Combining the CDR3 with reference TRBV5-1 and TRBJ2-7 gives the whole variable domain KAGVTQTPRYLIKTRGQQVTLSCSPISGHRSVSWYQQTPGQGLQFLFEYFSETQRNKGNFPGRFSGRQFSNSRSEMNVSTLELGDSALYLCASSLSRDYEQYFGPGTRLTVT.